The rows below give T cell receptor beta chains drawn from one sample of a study of CXCR3-negative and CXCR3-positive naive CD8 T cells. TCRdb reprocessed the 5' RACE reads, with one entry per CDR3 protein and no DNA. This table holds a few thousand distinct CDR3 sequences. The sample taken for sequencing was naive CXCR3- CD8+ T cells from blood. These receptors were taken from a human donor in good health. Some clones in this sample may be carry-over from other donors' samples. CDR3s include the opening cysteine and the closing phenylalanine or tryptophan. Clone sizes are given selectively: once, few, many, or a class where the clone is expanded.

>TRBJ2-5|medium-sized|TRBV7-9
CASSLRTGGPGETQYF
>TRBJ2-7|medium-sized|TRBV12-3/TRBV12-4
CASSFWDRGSEQYF
>TRBJ2-7|.|TRBV2
CASSTGTHEQYF
>TRBJ1-5|medium-sized|TRBV20-1
CSARDATTGLGNQPQHF
>TRBJ2-7|medium-sized|TRBV5-6
CASSATGDFRVF
>TRBJ2-2|medium-sized|TRBV3-1
CASSQVLSGLLTGELFF
>TRBJ1-2|medium-sized|TRBV20-1
CSARDVETAYGYTF
>TRBJ2-7|medium-sized|TRBV27
CASSSNSFYEQYF
>TRBJ2-1|medium-sized|TRBV5-1
CASSTGTTAAYNEQFF
>TRBJ2-5|medium-sized|TRBV28
CASRPLGRQETQYF
>TRBJ1-1|.|TRBV19
CASSIVAETEAFF
>TRBJ2-1|.|TRBV29-1
CSAYPRDSTFNEQFF
>TRBJ1-5|.|TRBV7-9
CASSSGPSNQPQHF
>TRBJ2-7|medium-sized|TRBV29-1
CSVERPDSYEQYF
>TRBJ2-1|medium-sized|TRBV6-6
CASSYSFTPLAGGYNEQFF
>TRBJ2-4|.|TRBV9
CASSVTSGGAKNIQYF
>TRBJ2-7|medium-sized|TRBV27
CASRGGAREQYF
>TRBJ2-3|.|TRBV12-3/TRBV12-4
CASSASGQSTDTQYF
>TRBJ1-3|medium-sized|TRBV20-1
CSARVLGSGNTIYF
>TRBJ2-1|medium-sized|TRBV27
CASSQGEVTYNEQFF
>TRBJ2-6|.|TRBV5-1
CASSSNPSSGANVLTF
>TRBJ2-1|.|TRBV7-2
CASSLVAYNEQFF
>TRBJ1-3|medium-sized|TRBV7-9
CASSSRDRDSGNTIYF
>TRBJ2-1|medium-sized|TRBV29-1
CSVAVALNLYNEQFF
>TRBJ2-2|.|TRBV6-2/TRBV6-3
CASSYGLAANTGELFF
>TRBJ2-7|.|TRBV20-1
CSAREAGTGIGNEQYF
>TRBJ1-2|.|TRBV29-1
CSVDDGNYGYTF
>TRBJ2-7|medium-sized|TRBV7-9
CASSPTPRDEQYF
>TRBJ2-7|.|TRBV4-1
CASSQQGQGGYEQYF
>TRBJ2-1|.|TRBV7-2
CASSLTSGRDLEQFF
>TRBJ1-1|.|TRBV6-5
CASSSLRGTTEAFF
>TRBJ2-1|medium-sized|TRBV29-1
CSSEGGETYNEQFF
>TRBJ2-7|medium-sized|TRBV29-1
CSVVKPGPTSYEQYF
>TRBJ2-3|medium-sized|TRBV6-6
CASSYPPRRTEPYTDTQYF
>TRBJ2-1|.|TRBV20-1
CSARGTLPLSYNEQFF
>TRBJ2-7|.|TRBV27
CASSLSSAYEQYF